This TCR beta chain is from a study of blood T cell repertoires in COVID-19. Only in-frame clones appear in the TCRdb table, and some are missing; sequencing was by immunoSEQ multiplex PCR. The top ten hold roughly 10% of the sample, which has about 250,000 clones, approximately 83% seen once. The CDR3 is made up of 11 amino acids. The germline V gene has CDR1 SGHTA and CDR2 FQGTGA. The sequence derives from a man older than 75 with acute or convalescent COVID-19. Sequences were obtained from peripheral blood. V usage is TRBV7-3 and J usage is TRBJ2-7, with TRBD1 matching 8 bases. Here the CDR3 DNA reads TGTCCGCGGGGACAGGCCTACGAGCAGTACTTC. Its protein is CPRGQAYEQYF.